This T cell receptor beta chain was captured in a study of early T cells in non-severe SARS-CoV-2 infection (dated by TCRdb to the early 2020s). About the full investigation: TCR sequencing used bulk RNA from unsorted whole blood, so alpha and beta chains could not be paired. The full study reports these points: VDJdb matching was skewed toward anti-spike CD8 responses, so virus-specific expansions were likely underestimated and private and CD4 specificities were missed.

The library was prepared using 5' RACE. Data came from a NextSeq 500. In the TCR library protocol, unique molecular identifiers were attached to individual cDNA molecules to correct for PCR bias and sequencing error. Both TCR alpha and beta chains were sequenced, and tight co-correlation was observed between alpha and beta sequence abundances in each sample. Turning to the authors' computational methods: Decombinator V4 was used to annotate the V gene, J gene and CDR3 of the TCR sequences. TCRs were defined as expanded if a significant change between any two time points was detected under a Poisson model with p below 0.0001. Abundances of TCRs were expressed as counts per million after normalisation to the total number of TCRs sequenced in each sample. TRAV1-2 paired with TRAJ12, TRAJ20 or TRAJ33 defined MAIT TCRs, while TRAV10 paired with TRAJ18 defined iNKT TCRs. VDJdb, accessed on 1 November 2021, was searched for TCRs annotated for CMV, EBV and SARS-CoV-2, and TCRs annotated for more than one antigen were excluded. In-frame beta chains were kept once TCRdb had trimmed the public reads at Q25 with fastp and called clones with MiXCR. Identical CDR3 proteins give one entry, which carries the most common genes and DNA. The V and J calls shown here were made by TCRdb, not taken from the authors' results. Within this sample are about 19,000 distinct CDR3 sequences, with over 4% of them counted one time only. The ten largest clones add up to 7.2% of the sample.

This clonotype has a count of ten or more. No cognate antigen has been identified for it. Base qualities are missing; no much larger clone stands one base away. V is reduced by 2 bases and J by 2 bases, leaving a spacing of 6 bases between them. The cysteine opens and the phenylalanine closes a CDR3 of 12 amino acids. CDR3 DNA only is kept here, 36 bases in frame from base 1. In the germline V gene (reference sequence), CDR1 corresponds to DFQATT and CDR2 to SNEGSKA. A case-control design nested within a healthcare worker cohort in London, UK, was used, with weekly nasopharyngeal swab PCR tests and blood sampling performed. Healthcare workers were recruited between 23 and 31 March 2020, during the week of the UK lockdown, and were followed weekly for up to roughly 15 weeks.

This sequence was found in an adult who was a healthcare worker with PCR-confirmed SARS-CoV-2 infection or an uninfected control (not recorded which). The receptor chain draws on TRBV20-1 and TRBJ1-1, with a tentative D gene TRBD1 over 5 matching bases. Specimen: whole blood. Read as DNA, the sequence is TGCAGTGCTAGACGGGACAACACTGAAGCTTTCTTT. This sequence encodes CSARRDNTEAFF.